The source of this TCR beta chain is a study of post-analysis software for immune sequencing data. Comments on this clonotype: The target antigen is unknown.

Trimming took 7 bases from V and 7 from J, leaving 14 bases between them. The CDR3 is 13 amino acids. The germline V gene encodes CDR1 MNHNS and CDR2 SASEGT. Whole-study findings and limits: Strong co-clustering by F measure linked samples that shared a preparation batch. Patients had higher frequencies than controls of about 5 TRBV segments, including TRBV5-6, TRBV5-1 and TRBV20-1.

Included in the TCR beta cDNA libraries were unique molecular identifiers. Using its own MiXCR run on the PCR reads, TCRdb lists one record per CDR3 protein. This sample has 150,000 to 200,000 distinct CDR3 sequences, with about 30% found just once. V is TRBV6-1 and J is TRBJ1-5; TRBD1 is a possible D gene (5 bases). The sequenced sample consisted of blood. This TCR derives from a girl aged 5-17 years with multiple sclerosis. CDR3 amino acids: CASTRGLRQPQHF. The CDR3 bases are TGTGCCAGCACGCGGGGGTTACGGCAGCCCCAGCATTTT.